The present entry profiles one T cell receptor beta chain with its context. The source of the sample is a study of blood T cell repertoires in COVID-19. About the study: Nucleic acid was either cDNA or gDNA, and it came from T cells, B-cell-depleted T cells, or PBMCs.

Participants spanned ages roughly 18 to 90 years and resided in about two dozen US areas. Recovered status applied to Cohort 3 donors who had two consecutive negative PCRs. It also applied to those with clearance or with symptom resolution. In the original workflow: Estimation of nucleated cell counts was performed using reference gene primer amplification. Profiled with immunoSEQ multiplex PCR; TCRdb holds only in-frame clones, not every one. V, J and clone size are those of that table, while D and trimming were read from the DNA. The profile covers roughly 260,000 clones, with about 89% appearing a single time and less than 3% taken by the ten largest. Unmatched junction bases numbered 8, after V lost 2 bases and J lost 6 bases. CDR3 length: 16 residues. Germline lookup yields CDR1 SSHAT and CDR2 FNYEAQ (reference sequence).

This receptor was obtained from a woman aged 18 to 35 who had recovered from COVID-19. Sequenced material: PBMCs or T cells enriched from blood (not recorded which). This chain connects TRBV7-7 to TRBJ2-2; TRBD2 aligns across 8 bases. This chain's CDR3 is CASSLRAGAVAGELFF. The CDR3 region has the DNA TGTGCCAGCAGCTTACGAGCGGGGGCGGTCGCCGGGGAGCTGTTTTTT. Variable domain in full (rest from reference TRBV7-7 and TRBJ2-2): GAGVSQSPRYKVTKRGQDVTLRCDPISSHATLYWYQQALGQGPEFLTYFNYEAQPDKSGLPSDRFSAERPEGSISTLTIQRTEQRDSAMYRCASSLRAGAVAGELFFGEGSRLTVL.